This T cell receptor beta chain was sequenced for a study of graft-versus-host responses after intestinal transplantation. In the case of this clone: Its antigen is still unknown.

This CDR3 comprises 15 residues. The germline V gene encodes CDR1 SGHRS and CDR2 YFSETQ. Unmatched junction bases numbered 4, after V lost 2 bases and J lost 7 bases. Method: immunoSEQ multiplex PCR; TCRdb's copy keeps in-frame clones and lacks some. The sample carries more than 65,000 clones, 84% recorded once. This TCR was recovered from a human donor who was the organ donor for an intestinal transplant. The material sequenced was unstimulated CD4+ T cells sorted from spleen or lymph node cells, taken before transplant. V and J are TRBV5-1 and TRBJ1-6, with 9 bases lining up with TRBD1. The CDR3, as DNA: TGCGCCAGCAGCTTAGGGACAGGGCAGAATTCACCCCTCCACTTT. Amino acid sequence: CASSLGTGQNSPLHF.